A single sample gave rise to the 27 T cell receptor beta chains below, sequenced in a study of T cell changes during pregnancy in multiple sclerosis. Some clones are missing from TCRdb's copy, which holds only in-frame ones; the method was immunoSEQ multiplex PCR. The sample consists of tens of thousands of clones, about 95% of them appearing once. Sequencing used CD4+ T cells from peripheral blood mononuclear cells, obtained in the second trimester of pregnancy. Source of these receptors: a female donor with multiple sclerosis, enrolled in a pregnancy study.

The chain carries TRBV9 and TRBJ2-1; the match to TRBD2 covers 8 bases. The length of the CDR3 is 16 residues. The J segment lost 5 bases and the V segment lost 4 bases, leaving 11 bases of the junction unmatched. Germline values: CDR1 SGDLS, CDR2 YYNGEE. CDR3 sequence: CASSTHGGAGDNEQFF. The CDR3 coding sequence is TGTGCCAGCAGCACCCACGGCGGAGCGGGAGACAATGAGCAGTTCTTC.

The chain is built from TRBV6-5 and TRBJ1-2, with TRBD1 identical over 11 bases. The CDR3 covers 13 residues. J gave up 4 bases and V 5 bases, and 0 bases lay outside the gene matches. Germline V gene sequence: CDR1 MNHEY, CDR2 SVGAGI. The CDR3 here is CASSGTGGYGYTF. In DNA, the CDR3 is TGTGCCAGCAGTGGGACAGGGGGCTATGGCTACACCTTC.

CDR3 region: CASSLDLAGGLVDEQYF. CDR3 nucleotides: TGTGCCAGCAGCTTGGACCTAGCGGGAGGTTTAGTTGACGAGCAGTACTTC. This sequence joins TRBV5-4 and TRBJ2-7, with 11 bases identical to TRBD2. The CDR3 has 17 amino acids. Germline values: CDR1 SGHNT, CDR2 YYREEE (reference sequence). Germline trimming cut 0 bases from V and 5 bases from J; bases unmatched to any gene: 10.

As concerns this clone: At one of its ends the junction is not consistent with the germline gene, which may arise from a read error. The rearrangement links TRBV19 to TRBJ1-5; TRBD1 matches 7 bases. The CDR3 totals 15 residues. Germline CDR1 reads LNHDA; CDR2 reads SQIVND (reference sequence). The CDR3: CASSIPGTAYQAQHF. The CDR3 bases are TGTGCCAGTAGTATCCCCGGGACAGCTTATCAGGCCCAGCATTTT. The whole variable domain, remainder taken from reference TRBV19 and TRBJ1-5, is DGGITQSPKYLFRKEGQNVTLSCEQNLNHDAMYWYRQDPGQGLRLIYYSQIVNDFQKGDIAEGYSVSREKKESFPLTVTSAQKNPTAFYLCASSIPGTAYQAQHFGDGTRLSIL.

This chain's CDR3 is CASSVVRSGRETQYF. CDR3 in DNA: TGTGCCAGCAGCGTGGTAAGGTCGGGAAGGGAGACCCAGTACTTC. This sequence joins TRBV13 and TRBJ2-5; perhaps TRBD2 as D (5 bases). CDR1 and CDR2 (germline): PRHDT, FYEKMQ (reference sequence). V was clipped by 5 bases and J by 5 bases, with 18 bases between them. This CDR3 is 15 amino acids long. Based on the CDR3 plus reference TRBV13 and TRBJ2-5, the full variable domain is AAGVIQSPRHLIKEKRETATLKCYPIPRHDTVYWYQQGPGQDPQFLISFYEKMQSDKGSIPDRFSAQQFSDYHSELNMSSLELGDSALYFCASSVVRSGRETQYFGPGTRLLVL.

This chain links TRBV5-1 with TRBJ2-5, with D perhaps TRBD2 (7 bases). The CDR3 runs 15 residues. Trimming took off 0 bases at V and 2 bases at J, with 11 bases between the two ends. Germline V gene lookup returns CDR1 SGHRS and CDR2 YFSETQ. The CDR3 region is CASSLEGGKQETQYF. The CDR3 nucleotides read TGCGCCAGCAGCTTGGAGGGGGGGAAGCAAGAGACCCAGTACTTC.

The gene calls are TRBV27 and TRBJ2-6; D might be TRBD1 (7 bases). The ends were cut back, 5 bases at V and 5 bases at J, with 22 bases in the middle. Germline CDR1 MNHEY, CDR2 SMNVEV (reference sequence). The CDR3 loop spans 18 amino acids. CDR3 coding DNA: TGTGCCAGCAGTCTCCATGGGCGGGACAGTTCATGGGCCAACGTCCTGACTTTC. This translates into CASSLHGRDSSWANVLTF.

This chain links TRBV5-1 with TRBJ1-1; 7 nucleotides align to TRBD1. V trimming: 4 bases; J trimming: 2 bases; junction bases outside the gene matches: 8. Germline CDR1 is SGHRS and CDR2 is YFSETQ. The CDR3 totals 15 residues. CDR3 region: CASSTWTGKNTEAFF. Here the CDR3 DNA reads TGCGCCAGCAGCACGTGGACAGGAAAAAACACTGAAGCTTTCTTT.

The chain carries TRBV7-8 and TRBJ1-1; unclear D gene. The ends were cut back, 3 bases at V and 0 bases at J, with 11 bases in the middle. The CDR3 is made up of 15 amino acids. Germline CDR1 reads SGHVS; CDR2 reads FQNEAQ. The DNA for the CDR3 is TGTGCCAGCAGCTTCCTACAGCCATTGAACACTGAAGCTTTCTTT. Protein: CASSFLQPLNTEAFF.

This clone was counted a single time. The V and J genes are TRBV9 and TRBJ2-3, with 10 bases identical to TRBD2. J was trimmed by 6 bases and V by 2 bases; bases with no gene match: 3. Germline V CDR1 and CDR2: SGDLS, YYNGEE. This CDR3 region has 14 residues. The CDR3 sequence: CASSVSGGEDTQYF. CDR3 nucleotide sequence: TGTGCCAGCAGCGTGAGCGGGGGGGAGGATACGCAGTATTTT. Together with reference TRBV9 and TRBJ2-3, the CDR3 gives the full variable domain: DSGVTQTPKHLITATGQRVTLRCSPRSGDLSVYWYQQSLDQGLQFLIQYYNGEERAKGNILERFSAQQFPDLHSELNLSSLELGDSALYFCASSVSGGEDTQYFGPGTRLTVL.

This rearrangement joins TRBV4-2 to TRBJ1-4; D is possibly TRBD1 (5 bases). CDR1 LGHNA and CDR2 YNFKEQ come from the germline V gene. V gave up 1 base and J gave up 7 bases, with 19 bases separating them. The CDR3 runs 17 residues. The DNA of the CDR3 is TGTGCCAGCAGCCAAGGGGGGGGAAGCGCCCCTACTGAAAAACTGTTTTTT. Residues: CASSQGGGSAPTEKLFF.

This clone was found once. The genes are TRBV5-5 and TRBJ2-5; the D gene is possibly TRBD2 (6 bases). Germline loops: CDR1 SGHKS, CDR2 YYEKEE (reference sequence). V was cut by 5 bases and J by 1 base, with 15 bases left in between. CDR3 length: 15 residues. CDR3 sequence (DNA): TGTGCCAGCAGTTTCAACTGGCGGGGCCAAGAGACCCAGTACTTC. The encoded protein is CASSFNWRGQETQYF.

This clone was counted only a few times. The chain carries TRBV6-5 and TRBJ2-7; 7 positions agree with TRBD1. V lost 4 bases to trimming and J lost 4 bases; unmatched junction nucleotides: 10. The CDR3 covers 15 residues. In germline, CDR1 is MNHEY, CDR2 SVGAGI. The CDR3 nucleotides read TGTGCCAGCAGTTCCCTCGACAGGGCCGGGTACGAGCAGTACTTC. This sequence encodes CASSSLDRAGYEQYF.

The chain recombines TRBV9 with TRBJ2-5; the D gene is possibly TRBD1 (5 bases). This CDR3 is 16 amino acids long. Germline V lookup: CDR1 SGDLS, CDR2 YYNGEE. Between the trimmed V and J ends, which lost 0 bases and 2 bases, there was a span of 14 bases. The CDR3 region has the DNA TGTGCCAGCAGCGTAGACTCCAGGGTTGGTCAAGAGACCCAGTACTTC. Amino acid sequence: CASSVDSRVGQETQYF. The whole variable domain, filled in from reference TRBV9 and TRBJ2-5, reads DSGVTQTPKHLITATGQRVTLRCSPRSGDLSVYWYQQSLDQGLQFLIQYYNGEERAKGNILERFSAQQFPDLHSELNLSSLELGDSALYFCASSVDSRVGQETQYFGPGTRLLVL.

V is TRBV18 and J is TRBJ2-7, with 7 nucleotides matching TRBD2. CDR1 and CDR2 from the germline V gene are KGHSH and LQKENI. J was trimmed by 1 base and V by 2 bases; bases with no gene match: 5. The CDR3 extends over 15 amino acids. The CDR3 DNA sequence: TGTGCCAGCTCACCAGGGAAAGCGGGGTCCTACGAGCAGTACTTC. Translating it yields CASSPGKAGSYEQYF.

CDR3 loop: CASSQVLTTYGYTF. The CDR3 nucleotides are TGCGCCAGCAGCCAAGTTCTTACAACCTATGGCTACACCTTC. The chain is built from TRBV4-1 and TRBJ1-2; D is ambiguous. Germline CDR1 reads MGHRA; CDR2 reads YSYEKL. V lost 1 base and J lost 4, with 10 bases in between. The CDR3 has 14 amino acids.

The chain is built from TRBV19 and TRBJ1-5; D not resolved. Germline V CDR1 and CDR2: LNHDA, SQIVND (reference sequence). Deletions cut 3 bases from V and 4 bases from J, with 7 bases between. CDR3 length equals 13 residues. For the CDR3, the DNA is TGTGCCAGTAGTATTACGGGTAATCAGCCCCAGCATTTT. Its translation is CASSITGNQPQHF.

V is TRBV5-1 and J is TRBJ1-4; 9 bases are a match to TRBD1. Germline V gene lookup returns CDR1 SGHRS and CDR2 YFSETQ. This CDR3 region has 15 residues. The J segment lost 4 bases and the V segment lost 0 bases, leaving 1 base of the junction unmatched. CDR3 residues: CASSLGGQGNEKLFF. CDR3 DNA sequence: TGCGCCAGCAGCTTGGGGGGACAGGGTAATGAAAAACTGTTTTTT.

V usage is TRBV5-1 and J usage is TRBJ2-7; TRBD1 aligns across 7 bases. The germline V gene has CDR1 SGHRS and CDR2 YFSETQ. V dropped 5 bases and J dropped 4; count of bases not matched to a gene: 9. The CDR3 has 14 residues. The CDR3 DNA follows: TGCGCCAGCAGTACTTATCAGGGGGAGTACGAGCAGTACTTC. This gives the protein CASSTYQGEYEQYF.

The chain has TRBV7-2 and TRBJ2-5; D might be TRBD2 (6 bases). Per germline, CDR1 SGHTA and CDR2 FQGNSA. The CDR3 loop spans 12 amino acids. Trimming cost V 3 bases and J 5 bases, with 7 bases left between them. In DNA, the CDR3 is TGTGCCAGCAGCTTTACTAGCGAGACCCAGTACTTC. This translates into CASSFTSETQYF.

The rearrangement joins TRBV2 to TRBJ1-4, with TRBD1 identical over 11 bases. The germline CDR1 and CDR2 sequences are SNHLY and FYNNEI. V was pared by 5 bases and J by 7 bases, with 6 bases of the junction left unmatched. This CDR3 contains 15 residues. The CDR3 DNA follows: TGTGCCAGCAGTCAAACCGGGACAGGGGGTGAAAAACTGTTTTTT. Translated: CASSQTGTGGEKLFF.

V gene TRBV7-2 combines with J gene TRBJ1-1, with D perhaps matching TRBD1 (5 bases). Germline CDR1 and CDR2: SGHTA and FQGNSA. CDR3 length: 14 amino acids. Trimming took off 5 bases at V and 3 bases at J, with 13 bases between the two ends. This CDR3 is CASSHGPGYTEAFF. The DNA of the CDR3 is TGTGCCAGCAGCCACGGACCAGGGTACACTGAAGCTTTCTTT.

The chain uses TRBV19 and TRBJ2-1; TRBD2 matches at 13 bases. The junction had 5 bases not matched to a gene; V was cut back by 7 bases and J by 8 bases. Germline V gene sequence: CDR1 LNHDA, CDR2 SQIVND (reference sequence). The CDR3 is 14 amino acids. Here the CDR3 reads CASNGLAGAHEQFF. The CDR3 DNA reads TGTGCCAGTAATGGACTAGCGGGAGCCCATGAGCAGTTCTTC.

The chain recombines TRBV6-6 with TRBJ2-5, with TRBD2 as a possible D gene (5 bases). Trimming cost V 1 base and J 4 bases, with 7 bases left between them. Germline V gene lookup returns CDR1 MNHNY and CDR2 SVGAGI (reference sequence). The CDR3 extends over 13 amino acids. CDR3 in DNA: TGTGCCAGCAGTTACTTGGCGGGAGAGACCCAGTACTTC. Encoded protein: CASSYLAGETQYF.

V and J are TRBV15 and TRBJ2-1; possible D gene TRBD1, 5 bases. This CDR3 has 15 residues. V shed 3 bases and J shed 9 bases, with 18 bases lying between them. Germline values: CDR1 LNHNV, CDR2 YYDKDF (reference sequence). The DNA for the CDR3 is TGTGCCACCAGCAGCAGGGTTCTCGATTTGTCTGAGCAGTTCTTC. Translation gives CATSSRVLDLSEQFF.

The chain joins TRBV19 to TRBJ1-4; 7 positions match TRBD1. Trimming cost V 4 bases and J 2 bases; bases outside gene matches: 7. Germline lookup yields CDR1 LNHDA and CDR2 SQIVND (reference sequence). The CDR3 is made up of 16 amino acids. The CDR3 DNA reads TGTGCCAGTAGTACAACAGGGGCGCGTACTAATGAAAAACTGTTTTTT. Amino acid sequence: CASSTTGARTNEKLFF.

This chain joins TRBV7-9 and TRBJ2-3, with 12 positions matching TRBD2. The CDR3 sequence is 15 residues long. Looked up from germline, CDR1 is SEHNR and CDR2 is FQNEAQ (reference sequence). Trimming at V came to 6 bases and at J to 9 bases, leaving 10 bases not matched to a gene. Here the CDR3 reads CASSLTSGGRETQYF. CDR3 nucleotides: TGTGCCAGCAGTCTGACTAGCGGGGGACGCGAGACGCAGTATTTT.